The text below deals with one T cell receptor beta chain. Its antigen is still unknown. These data come from a study of T cells after yellow fever vaccination. Findings and caveats of the study: After the booster, 96% of CD4 and about nine tenths of CD8 primary-response clones were re-detected.

The CDR3 spans 13 residues. The germline V and J ends were trimmed by 4 bases and 8 bases, with 17 bases remaining between them. Germline V gene lookup returns CDR1 SQVTM and CDR2 ANQGSEA. TCRdb reprocessed the 5' RACE reads via MiXCR and lists one record per CDR3 protein. The sample contains approximately 550,000 distinct CDR3 sequences, roughly 21% of which appear only once. The source was PBMCs, collected 15 days after the yellow fever booster vaccination. The chain has TRBV29-1 and TRBJ1-2; D might be TRBD1 (6 bases). This TCR derives from a man aged 30 to 39 who received the YFV17D yellow fever vaccine. The chain's CDR3 is CSVVRGISTGYTF. The CDR3 nucleotides read TGCAGCGTTGTCAGGGGTATTTCGACCGGCTACACCTTC.